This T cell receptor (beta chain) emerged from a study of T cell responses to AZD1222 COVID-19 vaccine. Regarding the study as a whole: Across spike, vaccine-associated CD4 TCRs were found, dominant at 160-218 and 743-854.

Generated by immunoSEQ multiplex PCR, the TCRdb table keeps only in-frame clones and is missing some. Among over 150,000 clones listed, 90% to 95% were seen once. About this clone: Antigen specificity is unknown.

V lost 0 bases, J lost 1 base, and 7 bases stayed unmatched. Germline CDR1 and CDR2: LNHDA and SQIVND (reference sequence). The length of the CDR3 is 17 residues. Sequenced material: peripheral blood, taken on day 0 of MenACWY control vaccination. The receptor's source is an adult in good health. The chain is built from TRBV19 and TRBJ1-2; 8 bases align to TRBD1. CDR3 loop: CASSIETRDRYNYGYTF. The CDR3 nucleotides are TGTGCCAGTAGTATAGAAACCAGGGACAGGTATAACTATGGCTACACCTTC.